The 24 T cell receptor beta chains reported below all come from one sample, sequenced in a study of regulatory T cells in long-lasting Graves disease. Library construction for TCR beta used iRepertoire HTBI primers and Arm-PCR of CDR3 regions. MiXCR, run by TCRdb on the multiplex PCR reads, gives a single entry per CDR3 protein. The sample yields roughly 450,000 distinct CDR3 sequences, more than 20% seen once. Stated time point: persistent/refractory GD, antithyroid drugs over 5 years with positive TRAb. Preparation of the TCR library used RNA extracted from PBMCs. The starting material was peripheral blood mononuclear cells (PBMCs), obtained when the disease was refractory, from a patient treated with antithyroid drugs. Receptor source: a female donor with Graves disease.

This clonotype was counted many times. CDR3 bases: TGTGCCACCGGGGCCGCGGGGGCAATTAACTATGGCTACACCTTC. As protein: CATGAAGAINYGYTF. The chain uses TRBV19 and TRBJ1-2; perhaps TRBD1 as D (6 bases). The CDR3 totals 15 residues. Trimming stripped 10 bases from V and 1 base from J, with 19 bases between. Germline V gene data show CDR1 as LNHDA and CDR2 as SQIVND (reference sequence).

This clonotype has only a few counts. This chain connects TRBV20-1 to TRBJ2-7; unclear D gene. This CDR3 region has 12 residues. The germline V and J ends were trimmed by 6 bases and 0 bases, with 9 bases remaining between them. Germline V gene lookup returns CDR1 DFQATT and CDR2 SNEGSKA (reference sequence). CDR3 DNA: TGCAGTGCCCCCGACAACTCCTACGAGCAGTACTTC. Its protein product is CSAPDNSYEQYF.

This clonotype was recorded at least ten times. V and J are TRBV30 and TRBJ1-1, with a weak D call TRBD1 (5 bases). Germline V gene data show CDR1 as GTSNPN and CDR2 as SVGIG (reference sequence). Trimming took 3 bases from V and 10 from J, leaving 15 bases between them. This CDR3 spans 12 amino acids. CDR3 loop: CAWSPLAQGAFF. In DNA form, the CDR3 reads TGTGCCTGGAGCCCTCTCGCCCAGGGAGCTTTCTTT.

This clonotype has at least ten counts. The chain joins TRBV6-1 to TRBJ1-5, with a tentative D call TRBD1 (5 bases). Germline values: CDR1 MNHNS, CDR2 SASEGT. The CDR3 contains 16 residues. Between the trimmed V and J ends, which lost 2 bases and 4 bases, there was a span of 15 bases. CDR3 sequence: CASSEWVTANNQPQHF. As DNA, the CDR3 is TGTGCCAGCAGTGAATGGGTGACAGCAAATAATCAGCCCCAGCATTTT.

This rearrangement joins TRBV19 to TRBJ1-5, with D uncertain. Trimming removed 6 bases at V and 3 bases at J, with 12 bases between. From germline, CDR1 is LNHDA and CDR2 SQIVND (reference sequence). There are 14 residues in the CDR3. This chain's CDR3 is CASSTEGYNQPQHF. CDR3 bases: TGTGCCAGTAGCACCGAAGGTTACAATCAGCCCCAGCATTTT.

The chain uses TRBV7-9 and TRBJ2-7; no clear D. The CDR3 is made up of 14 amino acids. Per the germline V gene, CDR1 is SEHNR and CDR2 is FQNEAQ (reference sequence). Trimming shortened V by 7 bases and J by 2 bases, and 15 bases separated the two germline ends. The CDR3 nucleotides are TGTGCCAGCACCAACACGGAAGGCCCCTACGAGCAGTACTTC. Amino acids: CASTNTEGPYEQYF.

The CDR3 here is CSVEDEGVGTGELFF. CDR3 coding DNA: TGCAGCGTTGAAGATGAAGGGGTCGGCACCGGGGAGCTGTTTTTT. This chain uses TRBV29-1 with TRBJ2-2; possibly TRBD1 for D (5 bases). There are 15 residues in the CDR3. V was trimmed by 0 bases and J by 4 bases, leaving 12 bases between them. Per the germline V gene, CDR1 is SQVTM and CDR2 is ANQGSEA.

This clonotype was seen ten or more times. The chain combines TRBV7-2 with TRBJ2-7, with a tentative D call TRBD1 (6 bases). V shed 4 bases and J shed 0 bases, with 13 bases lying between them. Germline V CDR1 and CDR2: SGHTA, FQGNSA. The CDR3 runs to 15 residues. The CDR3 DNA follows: TGTGCCAGCAGCTGGACGACAGGTGCCTCCTACGAGCAGTACTTC. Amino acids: CASSWTTGASYEQYF.

CDR3 amino acids: CATLGQGDYEQYF. CDR3 bases: TGTGCCACCCTCGGACAAGGCGACTACGAGCAGTACTTC. The chain links TRBV6-2 or TRBV6-3 to TRBJ2-7; a possible D gene is TRBD1 (5 bases). The V gene's germline CDR1 is MNHEY and CDR2 SVGEGT. V gave up 10 bases and J gave up 3 bases, with 16 bases separating them. This CDR3 has 13 amino acids.

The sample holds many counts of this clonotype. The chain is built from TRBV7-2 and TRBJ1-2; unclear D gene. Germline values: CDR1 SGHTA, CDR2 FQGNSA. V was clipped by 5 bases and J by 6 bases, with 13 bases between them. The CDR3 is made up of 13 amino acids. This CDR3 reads CASSLFSGNGYTF. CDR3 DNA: TGTGCCAGCAGCCTCTTCTCAGGAAATGGCTACACCTTC.

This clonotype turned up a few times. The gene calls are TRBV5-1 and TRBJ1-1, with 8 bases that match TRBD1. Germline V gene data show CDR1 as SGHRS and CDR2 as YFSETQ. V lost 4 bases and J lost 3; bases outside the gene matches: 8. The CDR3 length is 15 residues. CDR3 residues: CASSMDRESYTEAFF. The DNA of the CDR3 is TGCGCCAGCAGCATGGACAGGGAGTCTTACACTGAAGCTTTCTTT.

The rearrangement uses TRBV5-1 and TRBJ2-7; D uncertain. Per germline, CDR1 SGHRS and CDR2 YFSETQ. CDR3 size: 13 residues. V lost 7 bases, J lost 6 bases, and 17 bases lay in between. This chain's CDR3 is CASHLDPPGEQYF. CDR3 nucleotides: TGCGCCAGCCACTTGGACCCGCCGGGCGAGCAGTACTTC.

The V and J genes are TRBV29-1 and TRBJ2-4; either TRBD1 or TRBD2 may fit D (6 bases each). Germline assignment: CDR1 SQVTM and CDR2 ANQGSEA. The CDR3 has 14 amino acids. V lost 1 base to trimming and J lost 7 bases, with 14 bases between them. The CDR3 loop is CSVEGVGGMNIQYF. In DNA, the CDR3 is TGCAGCGTTGAAGGGGTGGGGGGCATGAACATTCAGTACTTC.

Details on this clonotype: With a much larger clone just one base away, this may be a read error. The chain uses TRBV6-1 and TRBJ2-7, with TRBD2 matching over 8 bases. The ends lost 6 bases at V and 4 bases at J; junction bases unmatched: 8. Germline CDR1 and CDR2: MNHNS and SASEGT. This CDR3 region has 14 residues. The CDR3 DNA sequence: TGTGCCAGCAGCCCCAGCGGGAGTTTGTACGAGCAGTACTTC. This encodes CASSPSGSLYEQYF.

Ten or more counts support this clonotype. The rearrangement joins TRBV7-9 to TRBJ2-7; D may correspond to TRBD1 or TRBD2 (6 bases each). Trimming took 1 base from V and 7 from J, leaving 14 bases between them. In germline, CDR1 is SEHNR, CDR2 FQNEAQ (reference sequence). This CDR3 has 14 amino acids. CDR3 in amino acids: CASSLGSGGLEQYF. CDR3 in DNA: TGTGCCAGCAGCTTAGGCTCCGGGGGCCTGGAGCAGTACTTC.

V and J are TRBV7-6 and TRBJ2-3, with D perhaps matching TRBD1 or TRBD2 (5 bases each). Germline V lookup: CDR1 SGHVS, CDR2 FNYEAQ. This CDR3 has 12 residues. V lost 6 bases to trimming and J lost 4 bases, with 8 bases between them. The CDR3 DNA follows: TGTGCCAGCAGTCGGGGCTCAGATACGCAGTATTTT. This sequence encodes CASSRGSDTQYF.

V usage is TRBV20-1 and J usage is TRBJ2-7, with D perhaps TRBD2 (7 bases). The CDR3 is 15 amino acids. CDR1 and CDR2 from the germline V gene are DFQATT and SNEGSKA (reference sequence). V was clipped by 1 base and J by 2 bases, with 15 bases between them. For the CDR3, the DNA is TGCAGTGCTAGAGCCCGGGGGGCGGGCGCCTACGAGCAGTACTTC. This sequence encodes CSARARGAGAYEQYF.

The CDR3 region has the DNA TGTGCCAGCAGAAGGCAGGGGGTTACCTACGAGCAGTACTTC. Amino acid sequence: CASRRQGVTYEQYF. The rearrangement links TRBV25-1 to TRBJ2-7; 7 positions match TRBD1. The germline CDR1 and CDR2 sequences are MGHDK and SYGVNS. The CDR3 has 14 amino acids. Losses at the gene ends were 6 bases for V and 2 bases for J; bases not matched to a gene: 7.

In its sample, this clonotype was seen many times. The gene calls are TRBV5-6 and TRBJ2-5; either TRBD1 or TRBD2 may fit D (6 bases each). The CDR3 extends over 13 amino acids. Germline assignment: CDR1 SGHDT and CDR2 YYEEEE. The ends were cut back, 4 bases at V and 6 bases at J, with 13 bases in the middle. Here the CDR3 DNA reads TGTGCCAGCAGCCCCGGGGGCTCGCAGACCCAGTACTTC. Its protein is CASSPGGSQTQYF.

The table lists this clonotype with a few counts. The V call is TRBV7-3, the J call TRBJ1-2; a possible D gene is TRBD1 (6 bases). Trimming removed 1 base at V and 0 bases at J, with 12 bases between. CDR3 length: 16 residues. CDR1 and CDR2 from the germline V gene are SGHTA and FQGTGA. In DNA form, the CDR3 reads TGTGCCAGCAGCTTAATGCTAGGGGGAGCTAACTATGGCTACACCTTC. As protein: CASSLMLGGANYGYTF. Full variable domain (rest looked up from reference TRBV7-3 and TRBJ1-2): GAGVSQTPSNKVTEKGKYVELRCDPISGHTALYWYRQSLGQGPEFLIYFQGTGAADDSGLPNDRFFAVRPEGSVSTLKIQRTERGDSAVYLCASSLMLGGANYGYTFGSGTRLTVV.

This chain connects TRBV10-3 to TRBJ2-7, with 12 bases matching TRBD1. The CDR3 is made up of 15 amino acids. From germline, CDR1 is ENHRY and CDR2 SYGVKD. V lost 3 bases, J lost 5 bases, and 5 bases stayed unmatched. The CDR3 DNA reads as TGTGCCATCAGTGATCCGGGACAGGGGGCCCACGAGCAGTACTTC. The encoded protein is CAISDPGQGAHEQYF.

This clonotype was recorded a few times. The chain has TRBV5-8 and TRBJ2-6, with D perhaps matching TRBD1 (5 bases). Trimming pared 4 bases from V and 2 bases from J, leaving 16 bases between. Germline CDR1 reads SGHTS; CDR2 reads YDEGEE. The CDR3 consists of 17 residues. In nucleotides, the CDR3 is TGTGCCAGCAGCCAGATGGTGGGGCGAGCTGGGGCCAACGTCCTGACTTTC. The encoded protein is CASSQMVGRAGANVLTF.

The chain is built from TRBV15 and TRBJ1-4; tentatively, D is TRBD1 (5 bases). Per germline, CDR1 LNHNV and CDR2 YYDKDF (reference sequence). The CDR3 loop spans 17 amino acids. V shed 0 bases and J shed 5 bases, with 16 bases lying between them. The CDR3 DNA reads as TGTGCCACCAGCAGAGATTCCGCCAGGGATTGGAATGAAAAACTGTTTTTT. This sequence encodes CATSRDSARDWNEKLFF.

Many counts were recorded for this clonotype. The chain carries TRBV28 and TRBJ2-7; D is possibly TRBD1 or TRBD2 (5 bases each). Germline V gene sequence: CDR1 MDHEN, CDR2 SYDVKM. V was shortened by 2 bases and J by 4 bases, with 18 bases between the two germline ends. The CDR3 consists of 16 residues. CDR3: CASSLDLGTLMYEQYF. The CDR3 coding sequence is TGTGCCAGCAGTTTAGACCTCGGGACCCTAATGTACGAGCAGTACTTC.